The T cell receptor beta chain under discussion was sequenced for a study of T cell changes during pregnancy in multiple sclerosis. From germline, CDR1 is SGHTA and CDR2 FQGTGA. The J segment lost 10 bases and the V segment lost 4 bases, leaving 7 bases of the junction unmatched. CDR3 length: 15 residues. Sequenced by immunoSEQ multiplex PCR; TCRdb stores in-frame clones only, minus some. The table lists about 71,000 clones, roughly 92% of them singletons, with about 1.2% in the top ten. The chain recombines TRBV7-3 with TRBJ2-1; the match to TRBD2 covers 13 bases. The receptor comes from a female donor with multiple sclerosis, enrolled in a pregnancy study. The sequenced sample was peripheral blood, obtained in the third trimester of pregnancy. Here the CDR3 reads CASSSPGLAGREQFF. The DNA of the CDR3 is TGTGCCAGCAGCTCACCGGGACTAGCGGGAAGGGAGCAGTTCTTC.